The rows below give T cell receptor beta chains drawn from one sample of a study of blood T cell repertoires in COVID-19. This table comes from immunoSEQ multiplex PCR, and its TCRdb copy is limited to in-frame clones, with some not included. Here the sample spans about 220,000 clones, 80% being singletons. The sequenced sample consisted of peripheral blood. The receptors were sampled from a human donor in a cohort sampled during active COVID-19. Each CDR3 is given with its conserved first and last residue. Each record gives: D gene, V gene, clone size, J gene, CDR3 DNA, CDR3 protein. The D gene is left open where the match is weak. Only some rows state a clone size, as once, few, many or a class for expanded clones.

TRBD1,TRBV2,-,TRBJ1-2,TGTGCCAGCAGTGAAGGGCAGGGGGGAGGCTACACCTTC,CASSEGQGGGYTF
-,TRBV7-8,once,TRBJ2-3,TGTGCCAGCAGCCCCCTGGGCCCAGACCGGGAGTTAGGCACAGATACGCAGTATTTT,CASSPLGPDRELGTDTQYF
TRBD1,TRBV28,-,TRBJ2-5,TGTGCCAGCAGACCCGGGACAGAAGAGACCCAGTACTTC,CASRPGTEETQYF
-,TRBV5-1,-,TRBJ2-7,TGCGCCAGCAGCTTGGCCCAGGGAATCGAGCAGTACTTC,CASSLAQGIEQYF
TRBD1,TRBV7-9,-,TRBJ1-1,TGTGCCAGCAGCTGGACAGGGGGTAACACTGAAGCTTTCTTT,CASSWTGGNTEAFF
-,TRBV28,-,TRBJ2-3,TGTGCCAGCAGTTTGGTAGCTAGCGAACCAACAGATACGCAGTATTTT,CASSLVASEPTDTQYF
TRBD2,TRBV4-3,-,TRBJ2-2,TGCGCCAGCAGTCTTATAGCGGGGGCACGGAACACCGGGGAGCTGTTTTTT,CASSLIAGARNTGELFF
TRBD1,TRBV4-1,-,TRBJ1-1,TGCGCCAGCAGCCAAGAACGACGAACAGGGGCCCTTAACACTGAAGCTTTCTTT,CASSQERRTGALNTEAFF
-,TRBV6-2/TRBV6-3,once,TRBJ2-5,TGTGCCAGCAGTTACTCGGCCAGGGGATCGAAGACCCAGTACTTC,CASSYSARGSKTQYF
-,TRBV9,many,TRBJ2-6,TGTGCCAGCAGCGTCCCAAAAACCGGCGGTAAAGGGGCCAACGTCCTGACTTTC,CASSVPKTGGKGANVLTF
-,TRBV11-3,few,TRBJ1-6,TGTGCCAGCAGCTTAGAACAGGCTCATAATTCACCCCTCCACTTT,CASSLEQAHNSPLHF
-,TRBV6-5,-,TRBJ1-2,TGTGCCAGCTCCAGGGCCAGGAACTATGGCTACACCTTC,CASSRARNYGYTF
TRBD2,TRBV7-2,-,TRBJ2-2,TGTGCCAGCACCGAAAGTCCGCTAGCGGGGTACACCGGGGAGCTGTTTTTT,CASTESPLAGYTGELFF
-,TRBV6-6,-,TRBJ2-6,TGTGCCAGCAAGAGGCCAGCGGTCTCTGGGGCCAACGTCCTGACTTTC,CASKRPAVSGANVLTF
TRBD1,TRBV6-1,few,TRBJ2-5,TGTGCCAGCAGTGAATGGACAGGGGTTAAGCAAGAGACCCAGTACTTC,CASSEWTGVKQETQYF
-,TRBV6-6,-,TRBJ2-5,TGTGCCAGCAGTTACTCGGAACAGGGATCACAAGAGACCCAGTACTTC,CASSYSEQGSQETQYF
-,TRBV21-1,-,TRBJ1-3,-,CASSKVGQGACLVGNTIYF
TRBD1,TRBV10-3,once,TRBJ1-3,TGTGCCATCAGTTCCCCCGACAGGGGTAATGGAAACACCATATATTTT,CAISSPDRGNGNTIYF
TRBD2,TRBV11-1,few,TRBJ2-1,TGTGCCAGCAGCACGGTTAGCGGGAGGTACTACAATGAGCAGTTCTTC,CASSTVSGRYYNEQFF
TRBD1,TRBV27,-,TRBJ2-5,TGTGCCAGCAGTCGCAACAGGGGCCAAGAGACCCAGTACTTC,CASSRNRGQETQYF
TRBD2,TRBV27,-,TRBJ2-5,TGTGCCAGCAGCACTAGCGGGAGGGGAGAGACCCAGTACTTC,CASSTSGRGETQYF
-,TRBV11-2,-,TRBJ1-1,TGTGCCAGCAGCTTAGAGGCAGGGGTGTCTGAAGCTTTCTTT,CASSLEAGVSEAFF
TRBD1,TRBV9,-,TRBJ1-3,TGTGCCAGCAGCGCCTATTACCGGACAGGGGTCAGAGACACCATATATTTT,CASSAYYRTGVRDTIYF
-,TRBV4-3,few,TRBJ1-5,TGCGCCAGCAGCCAAGGGGCGCATCAGCCCCAGCATTTT,CASSQGAHQPQHF
TRBD1,TRBV18,once,TRBJ2-3,TGTGCCAGCTCACACTATCAGGACAGGGCCACAGATACGCAGTATTTT,CASSHYQDRATDTQYF
TRBD2,TRBV5-1,-,TRBJ2-3,TGCGCCAGCAGCATAGGGACTAGCGGGGGGCCCACAGATACGCAGTATTTT,CASSIGTSGGPTDTQYF
TRBD1,TRBV2,once,TRBJ1-1,TGTGCCAGCCGTTGGACAGGGGTGAACACTGAAGCTTTCTTT,CASRWTGVNTEAFF
TRBD2,TRBV6-5,-,TRBJ2-7,TGTGCCAGCAGACCCTCGGGGGGCTACGAGCAGTACTTC,CASRPSGGYEQYF
-,TRBV24-1,-,TRBJ2-2,TGTGCCACCAGTGATTGGGGAGGGAACACCGGGGAGCTGTTTTTT,CATSDWGGNTGELFF
TRBD2,TRBV28,-,TRBJ2-5,TGTGCCAGCAGGTCTACTAGCGGGCAAGAGACCCAGTACTTC,CASRSTSGQETQYF
TRBD1,TRBV10-3,once,TRBJ1-3,TGTGCCATCACCGGGACAGACTCTGGAAACACCATATATTTT,CAITGTDSGNTIYF
-,TRBV10-3,-,TRBJ2-3,TGTGCCATCAGGGATAGGGGAATAAGAGATACGCAGTATTTT,CAIRDRGIRDTQYF
-,TRBV6-2/TRBV6-3,once,TRBJ2-7,TGTGCCAGCAGTTACTCGGCCCCCTACGAGCAGTACTTC,CASSYSAPYEQYF
TRBD2,TRBV5-4,-,TRBJ2-2,TGTGCCAGCAGCTTGGGGGGACTAAACCCGAACACCGGGGAGCTGTTTTTT,CASSLGGLNPNTGELFF
-,TRBV28,-,TRBJ1-2,TGTGCCAGCAGTTTACACGCGCCCTCGGGCTATGGCTACACCTTC,CASSLHAPSGYGYTF
-,TRBV21-1,-,TRBJ2-3,TGTGCCAGCAGCAAGGCACAGGGGACAGATACGCAGTATTTT,CASSKAQGTDTQYF
TRBD1,TRBV6-5,-,TRBJ2-2,TGTGCCAGCAGTTGGTATGGAACAGGGGGCCTCGGGGAGCTGTTTTTT,CASSWYGTGGLGELFF
-,TRBV7-9,many,TRBJ1-1,TGTGCCAGCAGCTGGAGGACAGTGAAGATTGAAGCTTTCTTT,CASSWRTVKIEAFF
-,TRBV29-1,-,TRBJ1-1,TGCAGCGTTGAGGGGGAGGTAGGAACTGAAGCTTTCTTT,CSVEGEVGTEAFF
TRBD1,TRBV5-5,many,TRBJ2-1,TGTGCCAGCAGCCAAGACCGGGACAGCCTTTACAATGAGCAGTTCTTC,CASSQDRDSLYNEQFF
TRBD1,TRBV25-1,-,TRBJ1-1,TGTGCCAGCAGTGAATTCGCAGGGGGCGGGACTGAAGCTTTCTTT,CASSEFAGGGTEAFF
-,TRBV7-8,-,TRBJ2-7,TGTGCCAGCAGCTCCAGCCTCAGGGGCTCCTACGAGCAGTACTTC,CASSSSLRGSYEQYF
TRBD2,TRBV27,-,TRBJ2-1,TGTGCCAGCAGTCCCCCGCTAGCGGGCTCCAAGCAGTTCTTC,CASSPPLAGSKQFF